The 26 T cell receptor beta chains presented below share a single source sample, sequenced in a study of blood T cell repertoires in COVID-19. This table comes from immunoSEQ multiplex PCR, and its TCRdb copy is limited to in-frame clones, with some not included. Of approximately 230,000 clones listed, 70% to 90% were seen once; the top ten hold 3%. The specimen sequenced was peripheral blood. The receptors originated from a man aged 18 to 30 with active or convalescent COVID-19.

This chain uses TRBV30 with TRBJ1-2; D unresolved. Germline lookup yields CDR1 GTSNPN and CDR2 SVGIG (reference sequence). This CDR3 is built from 11 residues. The germline V and J ends were trimmed by 2 bases and 5 bases, with 6 bases remaining between them. DNA for the CDR3: TGTGCCTGGAGTCGAGCGTATGGCTACACCTTC. Residues: CAWSRAYGYTF.

This rearrangement joins TRBV12-2 to TRBJ2-1; the D call in the table, TRBD2, was not verified against the DNA. TRBV12-2 is termed a pseudogene. CDR3 length: 19 amino acids. The CDR3 protein is CASRSKEGRRRLGGNEQFF. In DNA form, the CDR3 reads TGTGCAAGTCGCAGTAAGGAGGGGAGAAGGCGGCTGGGCGGGAATGAGCAGTTCTTC.

V and J are TRBV13 and TRBJ2-3; the match to TRBD2 covers 10 bases. V gave up 5 bases and J gave up 1 base; unmatched junction bases: 6. The CDR3 length is 16 residues. Germline-derived CDR1 and CDR2 are PRHDT and FYEKMQ (reference sequence). The CDR3 reads CASSQIAGGGTDTQYF. The CDR3 DNA follows: TGTGCCAGCAGCCAAATAGCGGGGGGAGGCACAGATACGCAGTATTTT. The whole variable domain, remainder taken from reference TRBV13 and TRBJ2-3, is AAGVIQSPRHLIKEKRETATLKCYPIPRHDTVYWYQQGPGQDPQFLISFYEKMQSDKGSIPDRFSAQQFSDYHSELNMSSLELGDSALYFCASSQIAGGGTDTQYFGPGTRLTVL.

The chain joins TRBV11-2 to TRBJ2-2; D unresolved. The germline gives CDR1 SGHAT, CDR2 FQNNGV. This CDR3 contains 12 residues. V was trimmed by 3 bases and J by 7 bases, leaving 6 bases between them. The DNA for the CDR3 is TGTGCCAGCAGCTTCTATGTCGGGGAGCTGTTTTTT. Encoded protein: CASSFYVGELFF. Combining the CDR3 with reference TRBV11-2 and TRBJ2-2 gives the whole variable domain EAGVAQSPRYKIIEKRQSVAFWCNPISGHATLYWYQQILGQGPKLLIQFQNNGVVDDSQLPKDRFSAERLKGVDSTLKIQPAKLEDSAVYLCASSFYVGELFFGEGSRLTVL.

The chain has TRBV30 and TRBJ1-6; the D gene is possibly TRBD1 (5 bases). V shed 3 bases and J shed 13 bases, with 22 bases lying between them. CDR3 length: 15 amino acids. Germline V CDR1 and CDR2: GTSNPN, SVGIG (reference sequence). CDR3 residues: CAWSLDTSSVWPLHF. CDR3 sequence (DNA): TGTGCCTGGAGCCTGGACACATCCTCTGTTTGGCCCCTCCACTTT. Full variable domain (missing parts from reference TRBV30 and TRBJ1-6): SQTIHQWPATLVQPVGSPLSLECTVEGTSNPNLYWYRQAAGRGLQLLFYSVGIGQISSEVPQNLSASRPQDRQFILSSKKLLLSDSGFYLCAWSLDTSSVWPLHFGNGTRLTVT.

The V and J genes are TRBV5-1 and TRBJ2-6; D is perhaps TRBD2 (6 bases). Germline V gene data show CDR1 as SGHRS and CDR2 as YFSETQ. Trimming pared 0 bases from V and 4 bases from J, leaving 14 bases between. The CDR3 consists of 17 residues. The CDR3 region is CASSLGPFGGGANVLTF. CDR3 nucleotides: TGCGCCAGCAGCTTGGGGCCCTTCGGAGGGGGGGCCAACGTCCTGACTTTC.

The gene calls are TRBV9 and TRBJ1-1; 7 bases line up with TRBD1. V shed 3 bases, J shed 5 bases, and the junction held 16 bases outside the gene matches. The CDR3 sequence is 17 residues long. Germline values: CDR1 SGDLS, CDR2 YYNGEE. The CDR3 bases are TGTGCCAGCAGCGCCCTGGGCAGGGGGAGAACGGGAACTGAAGCTTTCTTT. Protein sequence: CASSALGRGRTGTEAFF.

The chain links TRBV7-2 to TRBJ2-2; 12 nucleotides match TRBD1. V shed 5 bases and J 7 bases; nucleotides not matched to a gene: 5. Germline V gives CDR1 SGHTA, CDR2 FQGNSA. The CDR3 loop spans 15 amino acids. CDR3 region: CASSRDRGRGGELFF. CDR3 nucleotides: TGTGCCAGCAGCCGGGACAGGGGGCGCGGCGGGGAGCTGTTTTTT.

The CDR3 sequence: CASRPGSNYGYTF. The CDR3 coding sequence is TGTGCCAGCAGGCCAGGTTCAAACTATGGCTACACCTTC. This rearrangement joins TRBV27 to TRBJ1-2; no clear D gene. The CDR3 is made up of 13 amino acids. The V gene's germline CDR1 is MNHEY and CDR2 SMNVEV (reference sequence). The V and J ends lost 6 bases and 2 bases respectively, with 10 bases between them.

The table lists this clone with a few counts. The V and J genes are TRBV9 and TRBJ1-1, with D perhaps matching TRBD1 (5 bases). V was cut by 4 bases and J by 6 bases, with 13 bases left in between. This CDR3 contains 13 residues. Germline assignment: CDR1 SGDLS and CDR2 YYNGEE. The CDR3 DNA is TGTGCCAGCAGCAAACAACAGGAGTCTGAAGCTTTCTTT. Its protein product is CASSKQQESEAFF.

V gene TRBV6-2 or TRBV6-3 combines with J gene TRBJ2-6, with D hard to call. The CDR3 has 16 amino acids. Germline V lookup: CDR1 MNHEY, CDR2 SVGEGT. The germline V and J ends were trimmed by 0 bases and 1 base, with 7 bases remaining between them. CDR3: CASSYSQVSGANVLTF. The CDR3 nucleotides are TGTGCCAGCAGTTACTCCCAGGTGTCTGGGGCCAACGTCCTGACTTTC.

The chain carries TRBV5-1 and TRBJ2-3; D gene uncertain. The V and J ends lost 4 bases and 3 bases respectively, with 33 bases between them. Germline V lookup: CDR1 SGHRS, CDR2 YFSETQ. The CDR3 runs 21 residues. The CDR3 coding sequence is TGCGCCAGCAGCCACTCTTTCCCTTCCCCGGGTATTCGGGTCGGAACAGATACGCAGTATTTT. This encodes CASSHSFPSPGIRVGTDTQYF.

The genes are TRBV7-8 and TRBJ1-5; TRBD1 aligns across 10 bases. Germline V gene lookup returns CDR1 SGHVS and CDR2 FQNEAQ. The CDR3 runs to 14 residues. J lost 5 bases, V lost 4 bases, and 2 bases had no gene match. CDR3: CASSSDRGYQPQHF. CDR3 nucleotide sequence: TGTGCCAGCAGCTCGGACAGGGGGTATCAGCCCCAGCATTTT.

The chain employs TRBV2 and TRBJ1-2; possible D gene TRBD1, 5 bases. The CDR3 sequence is 18 residues long. The V gene lost 2 bases and the J gene lost 6 bases, with 25 bases spanning the gap. Germline CDR1 SNHLY, CDR2 FYNNEI. The CDR3 nucleotides read TGTGCCAGCAGTGAATCCGGTGTCAGGTCCAGTCGGACAAATGGCTACACCTTC. Translation gives CASSESGVRSSRTNGYTF.

This clone was observed a handful of times. The chain couples TRBV7-9 to TRBJ1-1; D unresolved. V was pared by 5 bases and J by 1 base, with 8 bases between. The CDR3 contains 13 residues. The V gene's germline CDR1 is SEHNR and CDR2 FQNEAQ (reference sequence). The chain's CDR3 is CASSADTNTEAFF. The DNA of the CDR3 is TGTGCCAGCAGCGCAGACACGAACACTGAAGCTTTCTTT.

In its sample, this clone was seen once. V is TRBV12-3 or TRBV12-4 and J is TRBJ2-2, with TRBD2 as a possible D gene (5 bases). The V and J ends lost 7 bases and 6 bases respectively, with 12 bases between them. The CDR3 is 13 amino acids. The CDR3 reads CASTLLAPGELFF. CDR3 sequence (DNA): TGTGCCAGCACCCTGCTAGCCCCCGGGGAGCTGTTTTTT.

V usage is TRBV24-1 and J usage is TRBJ2-1; D perhaps matches TRBD1 (5 bases). The CDR3 spans 17 residues. The germline V and J ends were trimmed by 3 bases and 0 bases, with 14 bases remaining between them. Germline CDR1 is KGHDR and CDR2 is SFDVKD. CDR3 nucleotides: TGTGCCACCAGTGATCGCAGGGCCCTTAGCTCCTACAATGAGCAGTTCTTC. Translation: CATSDRRALSSYNEQFF.

This clone was detected a few times. As DNA, the CDR3 is TGTGCCAGCAGCCTACAGGGGGAGACCCAGTACTTC. Translation: CASSLQGETQYF. This chain joins TRBV14 and TRBJ2-5, with 7 bases that match TRBD1. Germline loops: CDR1 SGHDN, CDR2 FVKESK. There are 12 residues in the CDR3. Germline trimming cut 4 bases from V and 5 bases from J; bases unmatched to any gene: 1.

The V gene is TRBV11-2, the J gene TRBJ1-1, with D possibly being TRBD1 (6 bases). The CDR3 covers 15 residues. Germline CDR1 and CDR2: SGHAT and FQNNGV. V lost 4 bases and J lost 4, with 16 bases in between. CDR3 region: CASSSPEQGGTEAFF. CDR3 bases: TGTGCCAGCAGCTCACCCGAACAGGGCGGCACTGAAGCTTTCTTT. Drawing the rest from reference TRBV11-2 and TRBJ1-1, the complete variable domain is EAGVAQSPRYKIIEKRQSVAFWCNPISGHATLYWYQQILGQGPKLLIQFQNNGVVDDSQLPKDRFSAERLKGVDSTLKIQPAKLEDSAVYLCASSSPEQGGTEAFFGQGTRLTVV.

This chain connects TRBV25-1 to TRBJ2-1, with unresolved D. Trimming shortened V by 1 base and J by 7 bases, and 8 bases separated the two germline ends. CDR3 length equals 13 residues. Germline values: CDR1 MGHDK, CDR2 SYGVNS. CDR3: CASSESLSNEQFF. Written as DNA, the CDR3 is TGTGCCAGCAGTGAATCTCTTAGTAATGAGCAGTTCTTC.

The rearrangement joins TRBV5-6 to TRBJ2-5, with D unresolved. The V end lost 0 bases, the J end lost 5 bases, and 14 bases lay between the germline ends. This CDR3 spans 15 amino acids. Germline V gene lookup returns CDR1 SGHDT and CDR2 YYEEEE. Here the CDR3 reads CASSLVDKKRETQYF. DNA for the CDR3: TGTGCCAGCAGCTTGGTAGATAAGAAACGGGAGACCCAGTACTTC.

The chain recombines TRBV3-1 (or the pseudogene TRBV3-2) with TRBJ2-7; possible D gene TRBD2, 6 bases. The V gene lost 5 bases and the J gene lost 0 bases, with 11 bases spanning the gap. CDR1 LGHDT and CDR2 YNNKEL come from the germline V gene (reference sequence). This CDR3 is 14 amino acids long. This CDR3 reads CASSASSDSYEQYF. CDR3 in DNA: TGTGCCAGCAGCGCCTCTAGCGACTCCTACGAGCAGTACTTC.

This clone was recorded once. V usage is TRBV24-1 and J usage is TRBJ2-1; 12 nucleotides line up with TRBD2. Unmatched junction bases numbered 4, after V lost 7 bases and J lost 7 bases. Germline V CDR1 and CDR2: KGHDR, SFDVKD. The CDR3 length is 14 residues. The CDR3 loop reads CATSPGLAGNEQFF. The CDR3 nucleotides read TGTGCCACCAGCCCTGGACTAGCGGGGAATGAGCAGTTCTTC.

The rearrangement joins TRBV1 to TRBJ2-1; the D call of TRBD2 is as the table states it, not checked on the DNA. TRBV1 is classified as a pseudogene. This CDR3 has 17 amino acids. The CDR3 nucleotides are TGCACCAGCAGCCAAGACAGGCTAGCGGGAGTAGACAATGAGCAGTTCTTC. Amino acid sequence: CTSSQDRLAGVDNEQFF.

J is TRBJ2-1 and V is TRBV5-1; 16 nucleotides line up with TRBD2. CDR3 size: 19 residues. Germline lookup yields CDR1 SGHRS and CDR2 YFSETQ. J was trimmed by 8 bases and V by 1 base; bases with no gene match: 12. CDR3 in DNA: TGCGCCAGCAGCTTGCCTGGGACTAGCGGGAGGGCCATGATCGATGAGCAGTTCTTC. Protein sequence: CASSLPGTSGRAMIDEQFF.

The chain is built from TRBV18 and TRBJ1-5; 7 nucleotides match TRBD1. Germline CDR1 reads KGHSH; CDR2 reads LQKENI. CDR3 length: 14 amino acids. V was pared by 2 bases and J by 6 bases, with 4 bases of the junction left unmatched. CDR3 DNA sequence: TGTGCCAGCTCACCAGACAGGGTGGGTCAGCCCCAGCATTTT. Its protein product is CASSPDRVGQPQHF.